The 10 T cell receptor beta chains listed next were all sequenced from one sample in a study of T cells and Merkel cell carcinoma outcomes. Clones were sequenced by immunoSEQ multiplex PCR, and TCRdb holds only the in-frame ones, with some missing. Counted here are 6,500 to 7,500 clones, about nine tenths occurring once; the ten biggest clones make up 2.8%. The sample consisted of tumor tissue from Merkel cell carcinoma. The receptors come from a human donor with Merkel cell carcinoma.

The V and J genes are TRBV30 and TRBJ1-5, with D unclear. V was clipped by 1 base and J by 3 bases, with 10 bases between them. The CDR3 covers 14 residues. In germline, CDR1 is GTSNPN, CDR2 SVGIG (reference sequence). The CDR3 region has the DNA TGTGCCTGGAGTGGAGTGAACGACAATCAGCCCCAGCATTTT. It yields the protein CAWSGVNDNQPQHF.

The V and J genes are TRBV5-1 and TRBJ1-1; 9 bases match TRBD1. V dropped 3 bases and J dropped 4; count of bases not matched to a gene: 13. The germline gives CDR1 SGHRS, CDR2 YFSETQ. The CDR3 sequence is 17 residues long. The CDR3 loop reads CASSSVPGQGWGTEAFF. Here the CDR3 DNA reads TGCGCCAGCAGCTCCGTCCCGGGACAGGGCTGGGGCACTGAAGCTTTCTTT.

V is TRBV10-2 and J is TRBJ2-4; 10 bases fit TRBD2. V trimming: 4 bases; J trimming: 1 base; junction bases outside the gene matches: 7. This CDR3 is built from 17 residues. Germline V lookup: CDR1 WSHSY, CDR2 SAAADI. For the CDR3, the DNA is TGCGCCAGCAGTGGAGCGGGGGGGACCCTCGCCAAAAACATTCAGTACTTC. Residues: CASSGAGGTLAKNIQYF.

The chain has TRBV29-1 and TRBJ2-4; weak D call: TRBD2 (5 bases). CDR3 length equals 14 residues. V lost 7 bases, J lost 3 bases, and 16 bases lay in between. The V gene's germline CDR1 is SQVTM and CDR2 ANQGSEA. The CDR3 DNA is TGCAGCGGTGGAGAGGGCGGCAGCAAAAACATTCAGTACTTC. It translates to CSGGEGGSKNIQYF.

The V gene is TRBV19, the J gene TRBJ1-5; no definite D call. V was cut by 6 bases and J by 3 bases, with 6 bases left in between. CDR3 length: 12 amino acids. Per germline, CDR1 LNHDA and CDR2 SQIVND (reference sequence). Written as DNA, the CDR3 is TGTGCCAGTAGCCCACCCAATCAGCCCCAGCATTTT. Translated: CASSPPNQPQHF.

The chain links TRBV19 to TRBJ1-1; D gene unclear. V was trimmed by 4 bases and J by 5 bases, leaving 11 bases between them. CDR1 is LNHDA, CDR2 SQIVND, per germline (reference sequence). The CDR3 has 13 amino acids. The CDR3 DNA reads TGTGCCAGTAGTACCTTGTCATGGACTGAAGCTTTCTTT. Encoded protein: CASSTLSWTEAFF.

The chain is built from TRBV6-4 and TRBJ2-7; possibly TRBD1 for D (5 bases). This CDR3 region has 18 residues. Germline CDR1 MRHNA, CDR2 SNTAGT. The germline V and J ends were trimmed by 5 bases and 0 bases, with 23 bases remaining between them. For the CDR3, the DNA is TGTGCCAGCAGTACCAACCGAAGTCGACAGAGTCGCTCCTACGAGCAGTACGTC. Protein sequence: CASSTNRSRQSRSYEQYV.

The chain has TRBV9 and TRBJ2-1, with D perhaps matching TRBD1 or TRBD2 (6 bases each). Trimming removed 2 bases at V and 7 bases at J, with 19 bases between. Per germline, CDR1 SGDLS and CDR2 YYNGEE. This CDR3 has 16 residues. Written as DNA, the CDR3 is TGTGCCAGCAGCGTGAGGGGGGACCCCCGGGGAAATGAGCAGTTCTTC. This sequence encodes CASSVRGDPRGNEQFF.

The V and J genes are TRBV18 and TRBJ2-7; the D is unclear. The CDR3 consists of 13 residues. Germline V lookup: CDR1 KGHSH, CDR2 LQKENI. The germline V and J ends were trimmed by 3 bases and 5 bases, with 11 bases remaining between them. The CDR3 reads CASSPQKGNEQYV. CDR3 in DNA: TGTGCCAGCTCACCCCAGAAGGGAAACGAGCAGTACGTC.

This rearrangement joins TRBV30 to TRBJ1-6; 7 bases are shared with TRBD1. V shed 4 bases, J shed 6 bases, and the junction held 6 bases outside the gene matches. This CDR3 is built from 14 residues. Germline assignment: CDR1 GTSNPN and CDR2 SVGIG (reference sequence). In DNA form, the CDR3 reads TGTGCCTGGACCCGGGACAGCAGTAATTCACCCCTCCACTTT. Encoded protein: CAWTRDSSNSPLHF.